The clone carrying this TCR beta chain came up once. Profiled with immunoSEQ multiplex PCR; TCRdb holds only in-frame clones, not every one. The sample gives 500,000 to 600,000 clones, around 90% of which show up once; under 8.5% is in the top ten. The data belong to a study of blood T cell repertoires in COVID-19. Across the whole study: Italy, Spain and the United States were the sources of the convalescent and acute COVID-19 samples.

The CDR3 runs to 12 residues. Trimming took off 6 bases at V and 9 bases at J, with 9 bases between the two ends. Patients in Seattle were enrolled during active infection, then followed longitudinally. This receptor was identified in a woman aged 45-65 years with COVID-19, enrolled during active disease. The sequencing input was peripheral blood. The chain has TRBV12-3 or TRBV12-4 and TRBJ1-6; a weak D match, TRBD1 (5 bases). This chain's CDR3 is CASRSRGSPLHF. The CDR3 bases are TGTGCCAGCAGGAGTAGGGGTTCACCCCTCCACTTT.